A single sample is the source of the 9 T cell receptor beta chains below, sequenced in a study of CD8+CD57+ T cells in acquired aplastic anemia. All patients picked for sequencing had shown, by flow cytometry, an expansion of CD8+CD57+ cells. Genomic DNA acted as the template from which TCR beta VDJ combination and CDR3 sequence profiling were carried out. TCRdb fed the reads into MiXCR, producing one record per CDR3 protein. The sample records roughly 290,000 distinct CDR3 sequences, 45% to 65% being singletons. The sample comprised sorted CD4+, CD8+, or CD8+CD57+ T cells (not recorded which) from PBMCs. These receptors were taken from a human donor with aplastic anemia.

The V and J genes are TRBV20-1 and TRBJ2-7; 15 nucleotides align to TRBD2. The V gene's germline CDR1 is DFQATT and CDR2 SNEGSKA (reference sequence). The CDR3 is 14 amino acids. Germline trimming cut 1 base from V and 10 bases from J; bases unmatched to any gene: 5. This CDR3 is CSARGTSGGAGQYF. The CDR3 DNA reads as TGCAGTGCTAGAGGGACTAGCGGGGGGGCCGGTCAGTACTTC.

The J gene is TRBJ1-2, the V gene TRBV2; TRBD1 agrees at 7 bases. Trimming at V came to 6 bases and at J to 1 base, leaving 5 bases not matched to a gene. The germline V gene has CDR1 SNHLY and CDR2 FYNNEI. This CDR3 has 14 residues. CDR3 in DNA: TGTGCCAGCAGAGGGGACAGCCATAACTATGGCTACACCTTC. Protein: CASRGDSHNYGYTF.

In its sample, this clonotype was seen once. This chain joins TRBV7-9 and TRBJ2-1, with TRBD2 matching 12 bases. The DNA end is more similar to TRBJ2-5, so the J call may be wrong. The CDR3 consists of 17 residues. CDR1 and CDR2 (germline): SEHNR, FQNEAQ (reference sequence). The DNA for the CDR3 is TGTGCCAGCAGCTCCCGACTAGCGGGGGTCCCTCAAGAGACCCAGTACTTC. Protein sequence: CASSSRLAGVPQETQYF.

The chain has TRBV2 and TRBJ1-2; 8 nucleotides align to TRBD1. Germline trimming cut 9 bases from V and 7 bases from J; bases unmatched to any gene: 22. Germline V CDR1 and CDR2: SNHLY, FYNNEI. The CDR3 is made up of 17 amino acids. The chain's CDR3 is CASSLSWQGASGSGYTF. The CDR3 DNA reads TGTGCCAGTTCCTTGAGCTGGCAGGGGGCCTCGGGTAGTGGCTACACCTTC.

This clonotype was seen more than once but under ten times. The rearrangement joins TRBV5-1 to TRBJ2-5; 10 nucleotides align to TRBD2. V lost 5 bases, J lost 5 bases, and 9 bases stayed unmatched. The CDR3 has 15 residues. Germline CDR1 and CDR2: SGHRS and YFSETQ. The DNA of the CDR3 is TGCGCCAGCAGGGACGGGACTAGCGATGCGGAGACCCAGTACTTC. Its protein product is CASRDGTSDAETQYF.

This clonotype was observed a single time. The chain employs TRBV25-1 and TRBJ2-5, with TRBD1 as a possible D gene (6 bases). Trimming shortened V by 2 bases and J by 1 base, and 11 bases separated the two germline ends. The CDR3 totals 15 residues. Germline CDR1 is MGHDK and CDR2 is SYGVNS. The CDR3 DNA reads TGTGCCAGCAGTGAACGGGGACATAGCCAAGAGACCCAGTACTTC. It specifies CASSERGHSQETQYF.

The J gene is TRBJ2-1, the V gene TRBV12-3 or TRBV12-4; no clear D gene. This CDR3 spans 12 amino acids. With 8 bases removed from V and 8 bases from J, the gap between germline ends came to 13 bases. CDR3 coding DNA: TGTGCCAGCGGTTATACCCCGTATGAGCAGTTCTTC. It encodes CASGYTPYEQFF.

The rearrangement joins TRBV7-8 to TRBJ2-7; 9 positions agree with TRBD2. Trimming removed 3 bases from V and 0 bases from J; junction bases left unmatched: 6. This CDR3 spans 16 amino acids. From germline, CDR1 is SGHVS and CDR2 FQNEAQ. CDR3 region: CASSFPLTSGSYEQYF. CDR3 sequence (DNA): TGTGCCAGCAGCTTTCCATTGACTAGCGGCTCCTACGAGCAGTACTTC.

This clonotype showed up just once. CDR3 amino acids: CASSVGRYYEQYF. The CDR3 DNA reads TGTGCCAGTAGTGTGGGACGGTATTACGAGCAGTACTTC. The rearrangement links TRBV19 to TRBJ2-7, with D tentatively TRBD1 or TRBD2 (5 bases each). Germline V gene data show CDR1 as LNHDA and CDR2 as SQIVND (reference sequence). Trimming removed 5 bases at V and 4 bases at J, with 12 bases between. The CDR3 extends over 13 amino acids.